This paragraph covers one T cell receptor (beta chain) sequence. Its target is unknown. TCR alpha and TCR beta cDNA libraries with sample barcodes and UMIs came from 5'RACE using constant-segment primers. TCRdb used MiXCR to reprocess the 5' RACE reads, holding one entry per CDR3 protein. The sample carries fewer than 700,000 distinct CDR3 sequences, more than 15% recorded once. The CDR3 is 13 amino acids. The germline CDR1 and CDR2 sequences are SQVTM and ANQGSEA. Trimming left V 1 base short and J 7 bases short, with 13 bases between. The data belong to a study of T-cell memory formation after mild COVID-19. Notes on the study in general: CM and EM subsets held most contracting CD4+ clones; EMRA held CD8+ ones.

The chain uses TRBV29-1 and TRBJ1-2, with D hard to call. This clonotype was sampled from an adult woman who had mild COVID-19 (a few samples of this study predate the infection). Cell type and time point are not known. Sequenced material: PBMCs or a T cell subset sorted from them (not recorded which). CDR3 loop: CSVEASLSGGYTF. Written as DNA, the CDR3 is TGCAGCGTTGAAGCCAGTTTGAGTGGTGGCTACACCTTC.